This TCR beta chain was identified during a study of T-cell memory formation after mild COVID-19. TCRdb re-called the 5' RACE reads through MiXCR, storing one row per CDR3 protein. The data hold 120,000 to 150,000 distinct CDR3 sequences, with approximately 6% observed a single time. This clonotype was seen at least ten times. The antigen remains undetermined. Study conclusions and caveats: Later expanders leaned CD4+, whereas day 15 to 85 contracting clones were balanced CD4/CD8. Cross-reactive memory appears to have joined, as suggested by some responding clones showing up in pre-infection memory. Shrinking CD4+ clones were chiefly CM and EM; CD8+ ones were chiefly EMRA.

Germline lookup yields CDR1 SGHTA and CDR2 FQGNSA. CDR3 length equals 14 residues. Trimming took 4 bases from V and 14 from J, leaving 22 bases between them. The source material was PBMCs or a T cell subset sorted from them (not recorded which). The TCR originated in an adult woman who had mild COVID-19 (a few samples of this study predate the infection). Cell type and time point are not known. This chain links TRBV7-2 with TRBJ2-3, with a tentative D call TRBD1 (5 bases). CDR3 sequence: CASSYQGPLASGYF. The CDR3 bases are TGTGCCAGCAGCTATCAGGGCCCCCTCGCCAGTGGGTATTTT.